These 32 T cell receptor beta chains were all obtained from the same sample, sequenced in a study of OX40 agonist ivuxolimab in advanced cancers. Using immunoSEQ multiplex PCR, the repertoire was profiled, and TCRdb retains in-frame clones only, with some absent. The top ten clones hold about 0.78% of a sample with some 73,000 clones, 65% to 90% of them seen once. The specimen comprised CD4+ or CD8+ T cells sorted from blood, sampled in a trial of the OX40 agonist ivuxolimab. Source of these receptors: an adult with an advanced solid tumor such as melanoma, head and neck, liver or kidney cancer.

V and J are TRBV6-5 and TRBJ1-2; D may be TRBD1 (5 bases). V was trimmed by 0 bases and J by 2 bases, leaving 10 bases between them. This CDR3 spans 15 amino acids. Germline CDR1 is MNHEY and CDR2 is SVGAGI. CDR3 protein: CASSYSGVPNYGYTF. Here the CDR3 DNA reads TGTGCCAGCAGTTACTCGGGGGTACCCAACTATGGCTACACCTTC.

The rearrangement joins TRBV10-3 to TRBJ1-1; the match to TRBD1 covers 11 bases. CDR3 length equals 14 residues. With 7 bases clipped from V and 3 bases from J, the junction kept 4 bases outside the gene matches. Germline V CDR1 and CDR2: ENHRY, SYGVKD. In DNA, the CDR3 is TGTGCCATCACTGGGACAGGGGGGGACACTGAAGCTTTCTTT. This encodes CAITGTGGDTEAFF.

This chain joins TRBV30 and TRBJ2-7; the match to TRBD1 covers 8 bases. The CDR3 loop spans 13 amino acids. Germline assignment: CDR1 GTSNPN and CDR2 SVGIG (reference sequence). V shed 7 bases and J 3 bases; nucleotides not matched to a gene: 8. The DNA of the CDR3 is TGTGCCTTAGACAGGGGAAGGAGCTACGAGCAGTACTTC. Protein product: CALDRGRSYEQYF.

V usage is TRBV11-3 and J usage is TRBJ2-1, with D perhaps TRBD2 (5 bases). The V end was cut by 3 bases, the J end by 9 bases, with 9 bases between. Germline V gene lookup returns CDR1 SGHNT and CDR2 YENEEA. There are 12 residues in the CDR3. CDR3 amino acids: CASSFTGIEQFF. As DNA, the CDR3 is TGTGCCAGCAGCTTTACGGGGATTGAGCAGTTCTTC. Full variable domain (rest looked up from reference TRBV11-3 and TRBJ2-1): EAGVVQSPRYKIIEKKQPVAFWCNPISGHNTLYWYLQNLGQGPELLIRYENEEAVDDSQLPKDRFSAERLKGVDSTLKIQPAELGDSAVYLCASSFTGIEQFFGPGTRLTVL.

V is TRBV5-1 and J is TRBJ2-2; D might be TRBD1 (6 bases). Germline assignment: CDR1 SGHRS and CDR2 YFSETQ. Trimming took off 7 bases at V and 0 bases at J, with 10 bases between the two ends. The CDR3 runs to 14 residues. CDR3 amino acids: CASSGQSNTGELFF. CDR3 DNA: TGCGCCAGCTCCGGACAGTCGAACACCGGGGAGCTGTTTTTT.

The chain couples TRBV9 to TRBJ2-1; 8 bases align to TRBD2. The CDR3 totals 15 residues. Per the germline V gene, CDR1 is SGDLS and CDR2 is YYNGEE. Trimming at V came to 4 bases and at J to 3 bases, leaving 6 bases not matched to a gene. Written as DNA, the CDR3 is TGTGCCAGCAGCATAACTAGCGGAGACTACAATGAGCAGTTCTTC. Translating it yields CASSITSGDYNEQFF.

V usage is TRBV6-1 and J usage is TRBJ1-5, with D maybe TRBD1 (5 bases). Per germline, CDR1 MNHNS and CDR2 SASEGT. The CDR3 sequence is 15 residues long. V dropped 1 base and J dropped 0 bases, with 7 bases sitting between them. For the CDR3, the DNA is TGTGCCAGCAGTGAAGGACAGTATAGCAATCAGCCCCAGCATTTT. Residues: CASSEGQYSNQPQHF.

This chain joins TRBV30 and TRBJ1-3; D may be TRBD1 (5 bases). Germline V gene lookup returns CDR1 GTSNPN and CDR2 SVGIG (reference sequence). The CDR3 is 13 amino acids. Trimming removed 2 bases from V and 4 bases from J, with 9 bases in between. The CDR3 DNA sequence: TGTGCCTGGAGTCCCGGGGGGGGAAACACCATATATTTT. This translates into CAWSPGGGNTIYF. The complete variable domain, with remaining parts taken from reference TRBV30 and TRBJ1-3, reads SQTIHQWPATLVQPVGSPLSLECTVEGTSNPNLYWYRQAAGRGLQLLFYSVGIGQISSEVPQNLSASRPQDRQFILSSKKLLLSDSGFYLCAWSPGGGNTIYFGEGSWLTVV.

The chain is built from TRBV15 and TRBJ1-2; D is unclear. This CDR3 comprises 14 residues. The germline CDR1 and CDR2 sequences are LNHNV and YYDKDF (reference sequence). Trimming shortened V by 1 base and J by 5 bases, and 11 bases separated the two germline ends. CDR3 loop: CATSRGSKTYGYTF. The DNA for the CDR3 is TGTGCCACCAGCAGAGGTTCTAAAACATATGGCTACACCTTC.

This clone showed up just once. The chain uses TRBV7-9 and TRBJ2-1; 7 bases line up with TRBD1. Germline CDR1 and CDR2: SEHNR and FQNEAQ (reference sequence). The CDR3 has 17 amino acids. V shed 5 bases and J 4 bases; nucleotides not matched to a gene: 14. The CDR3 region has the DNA TGTGCCAGCAGCCCGGGTCGAAGGACAGGACTTTACAATGAGCAGTTCTTC. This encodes CASSPGRRTGLYNEQFF.

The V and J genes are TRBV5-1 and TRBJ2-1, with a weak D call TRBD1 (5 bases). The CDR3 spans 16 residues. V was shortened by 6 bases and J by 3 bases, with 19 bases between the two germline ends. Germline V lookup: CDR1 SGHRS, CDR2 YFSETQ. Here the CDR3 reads CASTLGHPDDYNEQFF. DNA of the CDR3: TGCGCCAGCACCTTAGGACATCCTGACGACTACAATGAGCAGTTCTTC.

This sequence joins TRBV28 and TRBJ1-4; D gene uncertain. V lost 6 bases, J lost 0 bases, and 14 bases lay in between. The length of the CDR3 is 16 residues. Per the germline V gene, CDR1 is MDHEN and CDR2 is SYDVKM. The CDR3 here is CASSGELIATNEKLFF. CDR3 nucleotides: TGTGCCAGCAGCGGAGAACTTATTGCAACTAATGAAAAACTGTTTTTT.

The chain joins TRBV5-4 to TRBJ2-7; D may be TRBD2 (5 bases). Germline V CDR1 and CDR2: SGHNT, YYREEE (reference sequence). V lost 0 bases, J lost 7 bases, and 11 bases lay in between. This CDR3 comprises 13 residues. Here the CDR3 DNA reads TGTGCCAGCAGCTTGGTTTCAGGCGGGGAGCAGTACTTC. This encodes CASSLVSGGEQYF.

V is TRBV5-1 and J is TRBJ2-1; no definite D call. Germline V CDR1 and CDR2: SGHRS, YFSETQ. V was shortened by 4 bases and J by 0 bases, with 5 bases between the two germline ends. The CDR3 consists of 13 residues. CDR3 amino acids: CASSQSSYNEQFF. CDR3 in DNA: TGCGCCAGCAGCCAAAGCTCCTACAATGAGCAGTTCTTC.

The CDR3 loop is CASSYSIVRTYGYTF. DNA for the CDR3: TGTGCCAGCAGTTACTCGATAGTCCGTACCTATGGCTACACCTTC. This chain connects TRBV6-5 to TRBJ1-2; the D is unclear. The CDR3 covers 15 residues. Per germline, CDR1 MNHEY and CDR2 SVGAGI. V was trimmed by 0 bases and J by 4 bases, leaving 12 bases between them.

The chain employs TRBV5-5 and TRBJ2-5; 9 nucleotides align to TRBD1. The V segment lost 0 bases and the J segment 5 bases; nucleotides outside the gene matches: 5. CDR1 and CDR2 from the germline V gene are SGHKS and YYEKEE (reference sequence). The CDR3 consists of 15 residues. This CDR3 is CASSLVPGTGETQYF. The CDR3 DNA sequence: TGTGCCAGCAGCTTGGTCCCCGGGACAGGGGAGACCCAGTACTTC.

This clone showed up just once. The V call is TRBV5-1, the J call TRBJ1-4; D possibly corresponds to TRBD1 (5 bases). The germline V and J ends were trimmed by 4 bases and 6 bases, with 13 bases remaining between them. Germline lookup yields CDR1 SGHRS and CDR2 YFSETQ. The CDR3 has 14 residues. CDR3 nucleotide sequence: TGCGCCAGCAGCCTACAACTGGGGGATGAAAAACTGTTTTTT. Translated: CASSLQLGDEKLFF.

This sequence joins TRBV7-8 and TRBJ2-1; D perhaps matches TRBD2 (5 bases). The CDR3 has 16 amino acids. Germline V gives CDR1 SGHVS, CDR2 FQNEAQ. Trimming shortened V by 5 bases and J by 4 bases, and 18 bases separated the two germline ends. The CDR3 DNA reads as TGTGCCAGCAGCCCGGAGGCCCGGGGAGCTTACAATGAGCAGTTCTTC. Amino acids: CASSPEARGAYNEQFF.

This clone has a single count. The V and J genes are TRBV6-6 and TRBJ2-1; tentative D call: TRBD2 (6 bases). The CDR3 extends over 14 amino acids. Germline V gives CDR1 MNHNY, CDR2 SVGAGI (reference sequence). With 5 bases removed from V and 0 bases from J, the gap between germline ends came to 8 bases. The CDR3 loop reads CASSPTSSYNEQFF. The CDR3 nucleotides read TGTGCCAGCAGTCCGACTAGCTCCTACAATGAGCAGTTCTTC.

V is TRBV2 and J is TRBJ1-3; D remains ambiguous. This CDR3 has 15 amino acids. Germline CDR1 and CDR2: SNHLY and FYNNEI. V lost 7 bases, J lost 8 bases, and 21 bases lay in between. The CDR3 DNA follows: TGTGCCAGCAAGAAATCCCGAAGTGAGGCGGACACCATATATTTT. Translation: CASKKSRSEADTIYF.

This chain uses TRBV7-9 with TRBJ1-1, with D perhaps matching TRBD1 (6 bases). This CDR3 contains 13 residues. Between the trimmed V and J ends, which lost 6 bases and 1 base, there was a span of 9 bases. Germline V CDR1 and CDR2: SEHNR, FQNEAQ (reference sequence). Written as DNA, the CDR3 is TGTGCCAGCAGGACACAGGGGAACACTGAAGCTTTCTTT. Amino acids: CASRTQGNTEAFF.

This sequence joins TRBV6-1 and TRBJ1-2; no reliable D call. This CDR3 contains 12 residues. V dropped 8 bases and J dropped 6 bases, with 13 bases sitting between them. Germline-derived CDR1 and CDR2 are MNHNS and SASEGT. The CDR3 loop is CASGPIGDGYTF. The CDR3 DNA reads TGTGCCAGCGGGCCTATAGGAGATGGCTACACCTTC.

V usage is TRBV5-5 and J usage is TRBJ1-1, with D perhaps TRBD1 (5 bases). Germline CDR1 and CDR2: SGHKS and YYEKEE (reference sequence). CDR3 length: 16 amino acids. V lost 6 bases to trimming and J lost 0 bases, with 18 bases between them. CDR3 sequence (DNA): TGTGCCAGCACCCCAGATGGGGCACCGATGAACACTGAAGCTTTCTTT. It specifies CASTPDGAPMNTEAFF.

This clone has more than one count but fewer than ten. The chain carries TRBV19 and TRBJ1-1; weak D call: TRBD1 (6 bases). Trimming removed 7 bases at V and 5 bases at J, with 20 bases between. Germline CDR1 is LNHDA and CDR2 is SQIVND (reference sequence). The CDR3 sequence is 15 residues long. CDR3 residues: CASTNPGGARTEAFF. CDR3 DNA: TGTGCCAGTACGAACCCTGGGGGCGCGAGGACTGAAGCTTTCTTT.

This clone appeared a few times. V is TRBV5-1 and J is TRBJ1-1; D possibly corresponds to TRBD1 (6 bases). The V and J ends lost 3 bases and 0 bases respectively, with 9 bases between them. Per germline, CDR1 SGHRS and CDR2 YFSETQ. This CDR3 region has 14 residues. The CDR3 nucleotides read TGCGCCAGCAGCTGGGACAACTTGAACACTGAAGCTTTCTTT. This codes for CASSWDNLNTEAFF.

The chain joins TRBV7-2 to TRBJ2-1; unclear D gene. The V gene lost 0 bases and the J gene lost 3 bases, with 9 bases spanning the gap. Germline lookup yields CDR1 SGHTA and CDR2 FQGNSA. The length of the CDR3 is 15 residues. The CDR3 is CASSLASLLYNEQFF. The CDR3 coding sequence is TGTGCCAGCAGCTTAGCCTCACTCCTCTACAATGAGCAGTTCTTC.

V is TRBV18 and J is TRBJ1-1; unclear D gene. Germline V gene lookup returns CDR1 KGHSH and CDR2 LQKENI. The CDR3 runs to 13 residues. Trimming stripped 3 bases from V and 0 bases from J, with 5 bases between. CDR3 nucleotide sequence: TGTGCCAGCTCACCGATAGTGAACACTGAAGCTTTCTTT. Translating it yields CASSPIVNTEAFF.

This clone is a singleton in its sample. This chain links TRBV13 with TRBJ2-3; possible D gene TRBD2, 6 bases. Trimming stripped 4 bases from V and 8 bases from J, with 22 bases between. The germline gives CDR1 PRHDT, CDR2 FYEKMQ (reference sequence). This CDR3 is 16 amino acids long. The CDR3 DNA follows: TGTGCCAGCAGCTCCGACCGGGACCCTCAGGGAGGTACGCAGTATTTT. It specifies CASSSDRDPQGGTQYF.

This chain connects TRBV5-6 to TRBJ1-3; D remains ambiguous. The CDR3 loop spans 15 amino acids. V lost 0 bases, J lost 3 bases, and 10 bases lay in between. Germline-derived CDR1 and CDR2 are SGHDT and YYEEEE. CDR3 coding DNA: TGTGCCAGCAGCTTGGAGGTCGGGGATGGAAACACCATATATTTT. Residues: CASSLEVGDGNTIYF.

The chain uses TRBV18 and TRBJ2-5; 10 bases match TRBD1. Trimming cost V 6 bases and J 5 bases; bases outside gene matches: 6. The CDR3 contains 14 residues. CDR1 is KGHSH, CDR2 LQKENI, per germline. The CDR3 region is CASSPGQGSETQYF. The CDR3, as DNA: TGTGCCAGCTCTCCGGGACAGGGGTCCGAGACCCAGTACTTC.

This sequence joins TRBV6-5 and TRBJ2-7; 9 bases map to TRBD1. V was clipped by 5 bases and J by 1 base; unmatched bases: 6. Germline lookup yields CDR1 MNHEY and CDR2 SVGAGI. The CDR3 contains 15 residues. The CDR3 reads CASSLGQGLSYEQYF. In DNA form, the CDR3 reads TGTGCCAGCAGTCTCGGACAGGGGCTTTCCTACGAGCAGTACTTC.

This CDR3 is CASSLRLGGNEQFF. The CDR3 nucleotides are TGTGCCAGCAGTTTAAGGCTCGGGGGCAATGAGCAGTTCTTC. The rearrangement joins TRBV28 to TRBJ2-1; weak D call: TRBD2 (6 bases). Germline CDR1 reads MDHEN; CDR2 reads SYDVKM. The CDR3 covers 14 residues. V shed 2 bases and J shed 6 bases, with 11 bases lying between them.